This T cell receptor beta chain was captured by sequencing in a study of blood T cell repertoires in COVID-19. Whole-study context: PBMCs, B-cell-depleted T cells, or T cells were the source of the cDNA or gDNA that made up the material.

Study processing details: Amplified reference gene primers provided the basis for estimating nucleated cell counts. Libraries were prepared by immunoSEQ multiplex PCR; TCRdb keeps only in-frame clonotypes and omits some of them. D and trimming come from the DNA, and the V and J calls and clone size come from that table. The sample carries tens of thousands of clones, 80% to 90% recorded once. The sequence was collected from a woman of 80 years or more with active or convalescent COVID-19. The specimen was peripheral blood.

This CDR3 is CASSFGAGRSDTQYF. The CDR3 DNA is TGTGCCAGCAGTTTCGGAGCGGGGAGGTCGGATACGCAGTATTTT. This rearrangement joins TRBV27 to TRBJ2-3; 7 positions agree with TRBD2. Trimming removed 3 bases from V and 6 bases from J; junction bases left unmatched: 9. The germline CDR1 and CDR2 sequences are MNHEY and SMNVEV (reference sequence). The CDR3 has 15 amino acids.